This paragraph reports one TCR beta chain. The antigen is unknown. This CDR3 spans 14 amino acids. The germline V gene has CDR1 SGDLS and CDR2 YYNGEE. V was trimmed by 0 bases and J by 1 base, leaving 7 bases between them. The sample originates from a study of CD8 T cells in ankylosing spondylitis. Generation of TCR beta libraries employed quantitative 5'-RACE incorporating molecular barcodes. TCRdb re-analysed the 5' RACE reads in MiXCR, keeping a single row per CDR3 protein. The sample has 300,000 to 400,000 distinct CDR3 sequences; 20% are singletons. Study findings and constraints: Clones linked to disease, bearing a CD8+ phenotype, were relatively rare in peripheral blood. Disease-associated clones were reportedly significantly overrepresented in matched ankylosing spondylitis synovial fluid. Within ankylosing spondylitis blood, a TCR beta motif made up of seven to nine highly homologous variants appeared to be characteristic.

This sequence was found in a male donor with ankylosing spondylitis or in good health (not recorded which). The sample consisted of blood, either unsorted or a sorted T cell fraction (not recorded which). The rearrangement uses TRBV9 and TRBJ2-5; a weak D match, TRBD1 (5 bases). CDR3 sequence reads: CASSVEGVQETQYF. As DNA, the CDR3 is TGTGCCAGCAGCGTAGAAGGGGTCCAAGAGACCCAGTACTTC.